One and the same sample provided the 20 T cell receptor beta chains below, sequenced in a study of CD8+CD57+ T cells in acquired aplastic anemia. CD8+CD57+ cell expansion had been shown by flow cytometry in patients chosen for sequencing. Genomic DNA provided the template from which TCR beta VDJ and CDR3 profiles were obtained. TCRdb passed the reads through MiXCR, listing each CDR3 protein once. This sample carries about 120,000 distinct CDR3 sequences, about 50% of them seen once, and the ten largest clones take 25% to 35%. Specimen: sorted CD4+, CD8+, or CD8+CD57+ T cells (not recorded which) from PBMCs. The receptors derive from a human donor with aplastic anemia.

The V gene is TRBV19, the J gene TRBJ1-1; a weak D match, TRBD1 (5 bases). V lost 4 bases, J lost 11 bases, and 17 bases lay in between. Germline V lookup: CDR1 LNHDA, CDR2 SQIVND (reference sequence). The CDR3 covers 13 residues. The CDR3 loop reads CASSTYLRVEAFF. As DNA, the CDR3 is TGTGCCAGTAGTACCTATCTCAGGGTAGAGGCTTTCTTT.

Written as DNA, the CDR3 is TGTGCCAGCAAAAGAGGTTTCTACGAGCAGTACTTC. This encodes CASKRGFYEQYF. This rearrangement joins TRBV27 to TRBJ2-7; D gene ambiguous. From germline, CDR1 is MNHEY and CDR2 SMNVEV (reference sequence). V dropped 7 bases and J dropped 3 bases, with 10 bases sitting between them. The CDR3 length is 12 residues.

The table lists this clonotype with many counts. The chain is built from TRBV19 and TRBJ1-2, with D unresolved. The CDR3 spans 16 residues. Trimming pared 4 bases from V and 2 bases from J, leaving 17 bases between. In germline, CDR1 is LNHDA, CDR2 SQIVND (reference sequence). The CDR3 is CASSTSWTHENYGYTF. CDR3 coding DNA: TGTGCCAGTAGTACCTCATGGACGCACGAGAACTATGGCTACACCTTC.

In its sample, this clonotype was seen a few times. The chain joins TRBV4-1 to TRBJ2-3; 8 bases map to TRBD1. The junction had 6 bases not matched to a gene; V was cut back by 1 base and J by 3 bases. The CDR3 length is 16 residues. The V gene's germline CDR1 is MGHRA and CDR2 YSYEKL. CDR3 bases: TGCGCCAGCAGCCAAGGGGGACAGGCGAGAACAGATACGCAGTATTTT. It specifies CASSQGGQARTDTQYF.

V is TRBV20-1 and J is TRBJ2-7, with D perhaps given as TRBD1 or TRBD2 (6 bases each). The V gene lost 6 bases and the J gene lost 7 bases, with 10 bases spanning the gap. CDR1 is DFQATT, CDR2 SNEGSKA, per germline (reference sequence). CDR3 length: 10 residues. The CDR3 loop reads CSAQGLEQYF. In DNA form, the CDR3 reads TGCAGTGCACAGGGACTGGAGCAGTACTTC.

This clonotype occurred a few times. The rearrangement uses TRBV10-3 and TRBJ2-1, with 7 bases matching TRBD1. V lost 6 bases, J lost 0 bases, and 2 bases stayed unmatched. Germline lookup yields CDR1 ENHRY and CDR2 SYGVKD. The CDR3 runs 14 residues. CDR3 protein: CAIRGTDSYNEQFF. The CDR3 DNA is TGTGCCATCAGAGGGACAGACTCCTACAATGAGCAGTTCTTC.

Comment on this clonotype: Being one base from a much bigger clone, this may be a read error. CDR3: CASSERWPGNTEACF. CDR3 DNA sequence: TGTGCCAGCAGTGAACGGTGGCCTGGGAACACTGAAGCTTGCTTT. This chain connects TRBV2 to TRBJ1-1; D is unresolved. The CDR3 totals 15 residues. The germline gives CDR1 SNHLY, CDR2 FYNNEI.

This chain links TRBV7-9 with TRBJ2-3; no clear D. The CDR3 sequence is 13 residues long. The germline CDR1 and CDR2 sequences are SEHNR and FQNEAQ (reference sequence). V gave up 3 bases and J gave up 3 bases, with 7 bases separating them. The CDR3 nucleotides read TGTGCCAGCAGCTTTACCGAGACAGATACGCAGTATTTT. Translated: CASSFTETDTQYF. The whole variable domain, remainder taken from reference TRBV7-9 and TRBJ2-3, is DTGVSQNPRHKITKRGQNVTFRCDPISEHNRLYWYRQTLGQGPEFLTYFQNEAQLEKSRLLSDRFSAERPKGSFSTLEIQRTEQGDSAMYLCASSFTETDTQYFGPGTRLTVL.

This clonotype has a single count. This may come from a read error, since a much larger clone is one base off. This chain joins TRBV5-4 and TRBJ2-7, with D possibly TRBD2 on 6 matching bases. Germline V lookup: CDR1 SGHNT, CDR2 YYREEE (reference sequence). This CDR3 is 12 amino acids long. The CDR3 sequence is CASSGDSYKQYF. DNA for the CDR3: TGTGCCAGCAGCGGGGACTCCTACAAGCAGTACTTC. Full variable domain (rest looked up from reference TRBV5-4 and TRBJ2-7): ETGVTQSPTHLIKTRGQQVTLRCSSQSGHNTVSWYQQALGQGPQFIFQYYREEENGRGNFPPRFSGLQFPNYSSELNVNALELDDSALYLCASSGDSYKQYFGPGTRLTVT.

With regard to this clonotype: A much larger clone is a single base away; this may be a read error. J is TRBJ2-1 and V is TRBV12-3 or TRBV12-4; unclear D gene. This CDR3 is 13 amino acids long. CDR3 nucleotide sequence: TGTGCCAGCGGTTTCTACGGTGACAATGAGCAGTTCTTC. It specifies CASGFYGDNEQFF.

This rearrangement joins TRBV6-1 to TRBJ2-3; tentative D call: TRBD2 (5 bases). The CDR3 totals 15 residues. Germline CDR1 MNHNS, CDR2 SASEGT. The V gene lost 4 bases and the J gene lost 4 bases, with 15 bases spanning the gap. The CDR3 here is CASSAGGLEADTQYF. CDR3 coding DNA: TGTGCCAGCAGTGCCGGTGGCCTGGAGGCAGATACGCAGTATTTT.

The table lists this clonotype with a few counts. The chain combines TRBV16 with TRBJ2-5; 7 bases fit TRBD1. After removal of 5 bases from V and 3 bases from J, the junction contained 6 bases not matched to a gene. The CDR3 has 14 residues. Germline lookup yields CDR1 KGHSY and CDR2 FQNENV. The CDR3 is CASSYGTDKETQYF. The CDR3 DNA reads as TGTGCCAGCAGCTATGGGACAGACAAAGAGACCCAGTACTTC.

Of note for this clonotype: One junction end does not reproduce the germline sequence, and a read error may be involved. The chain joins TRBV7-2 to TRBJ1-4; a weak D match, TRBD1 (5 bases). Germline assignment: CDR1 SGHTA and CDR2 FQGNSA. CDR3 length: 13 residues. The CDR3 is CASTRGTNEKLLF. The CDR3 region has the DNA TGTGCCAGCACGAGGGGAACTAACGAAAAACTGCTTTTT.

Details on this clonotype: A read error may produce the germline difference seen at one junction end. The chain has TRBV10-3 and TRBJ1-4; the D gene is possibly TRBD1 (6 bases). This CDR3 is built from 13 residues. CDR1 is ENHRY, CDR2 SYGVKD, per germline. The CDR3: CASSDRLNEKLFF. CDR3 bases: TGTGCCAGCAGTGACAGGCTTAATGAAAAACTGTTTTTT.

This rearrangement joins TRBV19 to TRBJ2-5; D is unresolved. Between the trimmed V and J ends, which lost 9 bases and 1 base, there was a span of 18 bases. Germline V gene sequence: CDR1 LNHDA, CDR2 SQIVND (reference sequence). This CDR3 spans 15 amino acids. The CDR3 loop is CASSVASGSQETQYF. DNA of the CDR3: TGTGCCAGCAGCGTGGCCTCGGGCAGCCAAGAGACCCAGTACTTC.

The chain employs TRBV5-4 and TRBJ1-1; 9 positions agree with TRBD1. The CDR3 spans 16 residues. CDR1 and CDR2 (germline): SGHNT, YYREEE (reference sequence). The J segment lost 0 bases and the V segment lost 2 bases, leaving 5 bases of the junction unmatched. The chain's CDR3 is CASSLGTGNMNTEAFF. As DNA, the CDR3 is TGTGCCAGCAGCTTAGGGACAGGGAACATGAACACTGAAGCTTTCTTT.

This chain's CDR3 is CASSDSGTGLAGELFF. CDR3 nucleotides: TGTGCCAGCAGTGATTCCGGGACAGGGCTGGCCGGGGAGCTGTTTTTT. The chain recombines TRBV2 with TRBJ2-2; 9 bases fit TRBD1. The trim removed 3 bases at V and 6 bases at J, leaving 8 bases unmatched. The germline V gene has CDR1 SNHLY and CDR2 FYNNEI. This CDR3 comprises 16 residues.

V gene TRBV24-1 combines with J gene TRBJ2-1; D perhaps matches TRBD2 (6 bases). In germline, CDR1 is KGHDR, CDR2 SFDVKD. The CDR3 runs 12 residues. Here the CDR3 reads CTVGSSYNEQFF. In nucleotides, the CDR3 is TGTACCGTCGGGAGCTCCTACAATGAGCAGTTCTTC.

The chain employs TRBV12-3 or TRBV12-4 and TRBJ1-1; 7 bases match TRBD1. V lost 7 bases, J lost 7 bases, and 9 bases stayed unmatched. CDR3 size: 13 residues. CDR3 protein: CASTKGQRNEAFF. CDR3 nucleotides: TGTGCCAGCACCAAGGGACAGAGAAATGAAGCTTTCTTT.

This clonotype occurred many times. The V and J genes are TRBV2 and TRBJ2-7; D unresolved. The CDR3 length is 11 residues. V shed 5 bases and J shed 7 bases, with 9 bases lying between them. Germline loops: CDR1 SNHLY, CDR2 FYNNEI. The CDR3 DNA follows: TGTGCCAGCAGTCCCCGGCCTGAGCAGTACTTC. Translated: CASSPRPEQYF.